The rows below give T cell receptor beta chains drawn from one sample of a study of shared clonotypes between healthy human individuals. Clones were read by immunoSEQ multiplex PCR, and TCRdb kept only the in-frame ones, dropping some. Found here are roughly 2.2 million clones, 80% to 95% of them singletons; the top ten hold about 0.39%. Sequenced input: naive CD4+ T cells from PBMCs. All receptors come from a man between 18 and 29 years old in good health. Some clones in this sample may be carry-over from other donors' samples. The CDR3 runs from the conserved cysteine through the conserved F or W. The order of the fields is V gene, D gene, clone size, J gene, CDR3 protein, CDR3 DNA. A D gene is named only where the DNA matches it firmly. Only part of the rows carry a size: once, few, many, or a class if the clone is expanded.

>TRBV15|.|.|TRBJ1-5
CATSRYDRRPQHF
TGTGCCACCAGCAGATATGACCGGAGGCCCCAGCATTTT
>TRBV10-3|.|.|TRBJ1-1
CAISEGTEAFF
TGTGCCATCAGTGAGGGCACTGAAGCTTTCTTT
>TRBV6-1|TRBD1|.|TRBJ1-2
CASSADRNYGYTF
TGTGCCAGCAGCGCGGACAGGAACTATGGCTACACCTTC
>TRBV7-9|.|.|TRBJ2-3
CASTLSDTQYF
TGTGCCAGCACCCTATCGGATACGCAGTATTTT
>TRBV6-5|.|.|TRBJ1-5
CASSYSAGYNQPQHF
TGTGCCAGCAGTTACTCAGCAGGGTATAATCAGCCCCAGCATTTT
>TRBV5-1|.|.|TRBJ2-2
CASTQGTGTNTGELFF
TGCGCCAGCACTCAAGGAACAGGGACGAACACCGGGGAGCTGTTTTTT
>TRBV7-9|.|.|TRBJ2-2
CASSLADPRGTGELFF
TGTGCCAGCAGCTTAGCCGACCCCCGGGGCACCGGGGAGCTGTTTTTT
>TRBV7-2|.|.|TRBJ2-5
CASSFNQQETQYF
TGTGCCAGCAGCTTTAATCAGCAAGAGACCCAGTACTTC
>TRBV5-1|TRBD1|once|TRBJ2-3
CASSPPGQGTDTQYF
TGCGCCAGCAGCCCACCGGGACAGGGTACAGATACGCAGTATTTT
>TRBV6-1|.|.|TRBJ2-5
CASSEGFQETQYF
TGTGCCAGCAGTGAAGGATTCCAAGAGACCCAGTACTTC
>TRBV5-1|TRBD2|.|TRBJ2-5
CASSLGRTSGELKETQYF
TGCGCCAGCAGCTTGGGACGGACTAGCGGAGAGCTTAAAGAGACCCAGTACTTC
>TRBV5-1|.|.|TRBJ2-7
CASSLEGAGGGDEQYF
TGCGCCAGCAGCTTGGAAGGGGCTGGGGGCGGCGACGAGCAGTACTTC
>TRBV5-6|TRBD2|.|TRBJ2-1
CASSSPAGLAGNEQFF
TGTGCCAGCAGCTCACCAGCGGGACTAGCAGGCAATGAGCAGTTCTTC